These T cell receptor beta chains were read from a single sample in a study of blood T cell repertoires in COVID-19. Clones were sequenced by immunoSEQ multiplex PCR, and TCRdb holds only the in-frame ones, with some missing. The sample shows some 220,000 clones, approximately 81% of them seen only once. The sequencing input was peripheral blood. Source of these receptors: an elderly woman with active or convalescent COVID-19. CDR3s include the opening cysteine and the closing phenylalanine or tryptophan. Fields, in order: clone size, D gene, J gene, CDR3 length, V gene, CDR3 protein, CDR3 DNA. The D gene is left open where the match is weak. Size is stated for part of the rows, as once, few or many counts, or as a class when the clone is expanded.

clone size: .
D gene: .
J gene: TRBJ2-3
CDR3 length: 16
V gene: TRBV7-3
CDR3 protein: CASSLLGRVNTDTQYF
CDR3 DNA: TGTGCCAGCAGCCTACTTGGCAGGGTGAACACAGATACGCAGTATTTT

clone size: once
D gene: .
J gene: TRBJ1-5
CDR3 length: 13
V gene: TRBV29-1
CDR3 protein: CSVGRGSDTPQHF
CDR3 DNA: TGCAGCGTTGGTAGGGGGTCAGATACGCCCCAGCATTTT

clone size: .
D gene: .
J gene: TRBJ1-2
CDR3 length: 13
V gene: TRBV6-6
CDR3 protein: CASREGGADGYTF
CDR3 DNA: TGTGCCAGCAGGGAAGGAGGGGCGGATGGCTACACCTTC

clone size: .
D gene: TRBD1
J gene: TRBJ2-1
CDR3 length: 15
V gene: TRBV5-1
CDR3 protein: CASSEQGSSYNEQFF
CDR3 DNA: TGCGCCAGCAGCGAACAGGGGAGCTCCTACAATGAGCAGTTCTTC

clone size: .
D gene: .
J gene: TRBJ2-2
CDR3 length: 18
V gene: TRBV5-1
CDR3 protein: CASSSSYRVTTNTGELFF
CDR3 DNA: TGCGCCAGCAGCTCCTCCTACAGGGTTACAACGAACACCGGGGAGCTGTTTTTT

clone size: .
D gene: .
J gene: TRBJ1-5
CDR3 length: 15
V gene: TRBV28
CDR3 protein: CASSYGGTSNQPQHF
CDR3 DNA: TGTGCCAGCAGTTATGGGGGGACGAGCAATCAGCCCCAGCATTTT

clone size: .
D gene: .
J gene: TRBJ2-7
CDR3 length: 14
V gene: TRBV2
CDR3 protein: CASTLGLGASEQYF
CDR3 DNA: TGTGCCAGCACCCTTGGCCTGGGGGCCTCAGAGCAGTACTTC

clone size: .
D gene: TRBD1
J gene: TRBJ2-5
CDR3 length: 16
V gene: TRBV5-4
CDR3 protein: CASSQKTGGGQETQYF
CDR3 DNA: TGTGCCAGCAGCCAAAAGACAGGGGGTGGTCAAGAGACCCAGTACTTC

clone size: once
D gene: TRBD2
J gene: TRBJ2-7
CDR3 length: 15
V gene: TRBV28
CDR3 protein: CASNEGTSGSYEQYF
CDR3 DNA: TGTGCCAGCAACGAAGGGACTAGCGGTTCCTACGAGCAGTACTTC

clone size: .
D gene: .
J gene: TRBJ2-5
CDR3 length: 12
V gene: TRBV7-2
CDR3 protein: CASSPQRETQYF
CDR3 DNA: TGTGCCAGCAGCCCCCAGAGGGAGACCCAGTACTTC

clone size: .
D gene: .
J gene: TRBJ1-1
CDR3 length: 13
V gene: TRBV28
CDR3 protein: CASSLQENTEAFF
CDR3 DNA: TGTGCCAGCAGTTTACAGGAGAACACTGAAGCTTTCTTT

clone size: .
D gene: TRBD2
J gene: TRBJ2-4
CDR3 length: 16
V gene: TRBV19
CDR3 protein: CASTAGGAGVKNIQYF
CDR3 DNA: TGTGCCAGTACCGCCGGGGGGGCGGGGGTCAAAAACATTCAGTACTTC

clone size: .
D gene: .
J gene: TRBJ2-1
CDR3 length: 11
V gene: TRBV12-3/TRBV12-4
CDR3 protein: CASSQTGEQFF
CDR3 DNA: TGTGCCAGCAGTCAGACAGGTGAGCAGTTCTTC

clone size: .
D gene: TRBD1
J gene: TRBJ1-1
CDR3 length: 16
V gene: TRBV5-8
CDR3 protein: CASSLGRGQGNTEAFF
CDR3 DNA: TGTGCCAGCAGCTTGGGGAGGGGGCAAGGGAACACTGAAGCTTTCTTT

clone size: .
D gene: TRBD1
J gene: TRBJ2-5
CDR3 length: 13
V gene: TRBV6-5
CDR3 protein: CASSRTGRETQYF
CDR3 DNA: TGTGCCAGCAGTCGGACAGGGCGAGAGACCCAGTACTTC

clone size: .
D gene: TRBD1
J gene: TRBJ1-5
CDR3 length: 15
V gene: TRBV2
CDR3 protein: CASGTGGMSNQPQHF
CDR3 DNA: TGTGCCAGCGGGACAGGGGGCATGAGCAATCAGCCCCAGCATTTT

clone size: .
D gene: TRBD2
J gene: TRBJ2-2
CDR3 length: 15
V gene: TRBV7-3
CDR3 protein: CASSYSSGGTGELFF
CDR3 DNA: TGTGCCAGCAGCTACTCTAGCGGCGGGACCGGGGAGCTGTTTTTT

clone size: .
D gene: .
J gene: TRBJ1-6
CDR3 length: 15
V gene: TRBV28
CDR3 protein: CASRSPGVGNSPLHF
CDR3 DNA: TGTGCCAGCAGATCCCCAGGGGTAGGAAATTCACCCCTCCACTTT

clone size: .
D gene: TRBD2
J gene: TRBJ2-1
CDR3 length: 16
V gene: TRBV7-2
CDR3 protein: CASRVIRGEHYNEQFF
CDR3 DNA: TGTGCCAGCAGGGTAATTCGGGGGGAACACTACAATGAGCAGTTCTTC

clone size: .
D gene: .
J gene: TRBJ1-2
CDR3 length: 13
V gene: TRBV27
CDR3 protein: CASSLRPIYGYTF
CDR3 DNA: TGTGCCAGCAGTTTGCGGCCAATCTATGGCTACACCTTC

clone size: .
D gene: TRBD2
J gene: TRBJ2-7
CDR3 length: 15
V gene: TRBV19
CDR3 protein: CASSIDGRNPYEQYF
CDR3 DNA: TGTGCCAGTAGTATAGACGGGAGGAACCCCTACGAGCAGTACTTC

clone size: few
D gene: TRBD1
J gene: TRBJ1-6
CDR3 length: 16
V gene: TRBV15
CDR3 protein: CATSRTGRTYNSPLHF
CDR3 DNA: TGTGCCACCAGCAGGACAGGGAGGACCTATAATTCACCCCTCCACTTT

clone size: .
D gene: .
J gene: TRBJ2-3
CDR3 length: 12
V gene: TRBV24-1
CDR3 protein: CAIQGLTDTQYF
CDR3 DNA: TGTGCCATACAGGGCCTCACAGATACGCAGTATTTT

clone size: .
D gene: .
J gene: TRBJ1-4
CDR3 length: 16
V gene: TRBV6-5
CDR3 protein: CASSSKRQGNAEKLFF
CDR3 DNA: TGTGCCAGCAGTTCAAAACGGCAGGGTAACGCTGAAAAACTGTTTTTT

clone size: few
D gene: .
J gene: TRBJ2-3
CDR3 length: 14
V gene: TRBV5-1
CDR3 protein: CASSVQPPPDTQYF
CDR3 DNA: TGCGCCAGCAGCGTACAACCTCCCCCAGATACGCAGTATTTT

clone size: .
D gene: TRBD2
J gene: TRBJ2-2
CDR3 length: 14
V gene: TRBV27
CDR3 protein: CASSLSRGSGELFF
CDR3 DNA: TGTGCCAGCAGTTTATCGCGGGGGTCCGGGGAGCTGTTTTTT

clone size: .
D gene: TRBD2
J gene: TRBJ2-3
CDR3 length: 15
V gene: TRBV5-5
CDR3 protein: CASSLGLAGTDTQYF
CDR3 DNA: TGTGCCAGCAGCTTAGGGCTAGCGGGGACAGATACGCAGTATTTT

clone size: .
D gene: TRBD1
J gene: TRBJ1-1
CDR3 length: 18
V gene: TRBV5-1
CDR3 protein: CASSFRTDRSLMNTEAFF
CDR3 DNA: TGCGCCAGCAGCTTTCGTACGGACAGGAGTCTTATGAACACTGAAGCTTTCTTT

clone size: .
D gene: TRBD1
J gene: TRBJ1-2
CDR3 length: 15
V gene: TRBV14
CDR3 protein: CASSSKGAWGYGYTF
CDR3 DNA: TGTGCCAGCAGCTCAAAGGGGGCGTGGGGCTATGGCTACACCTTC

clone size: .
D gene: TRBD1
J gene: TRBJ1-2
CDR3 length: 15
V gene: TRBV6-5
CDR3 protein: CASSSSLRGFEGYTF
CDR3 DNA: TGTGCCAGCAGCTCTTCTCTCAGGGGGTTTGAGGGCTACACCTTC

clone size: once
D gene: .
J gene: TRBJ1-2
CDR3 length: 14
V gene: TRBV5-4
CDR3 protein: CASSLVASPYGYTF
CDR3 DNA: TGTGCCAGCAGCTTGGTGGCCTCCCCCTATGGCTACACCTTC

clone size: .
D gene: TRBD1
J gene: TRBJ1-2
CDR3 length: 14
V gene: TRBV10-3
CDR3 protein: CAISQDRPNYGYTF
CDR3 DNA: TGTGCCATCAGCCAGGACAGGCCTAACTATGGCTACACCTTC

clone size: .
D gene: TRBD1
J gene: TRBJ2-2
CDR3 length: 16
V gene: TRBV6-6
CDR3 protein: CASILGQGGNTGELFF
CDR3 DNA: TGTGCCAGCATCCTCGGACAGGGTGGAAACACCGGGGAGCTGTTTTTT

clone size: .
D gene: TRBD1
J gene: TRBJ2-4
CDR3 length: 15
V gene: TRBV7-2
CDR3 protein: CASSNPDRARNIQYF
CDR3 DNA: TGTGCCAGCAGCAACCCGGACAGGGCGAGAAACATTCAGTACTTC

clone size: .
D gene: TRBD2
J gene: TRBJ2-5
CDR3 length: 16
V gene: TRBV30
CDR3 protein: CAWRGFSGGSQETQYF
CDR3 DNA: TGTGCCTGGAGGGGGTTTAGCGGGGGCTCACAAGAGACCCAGTACTTC

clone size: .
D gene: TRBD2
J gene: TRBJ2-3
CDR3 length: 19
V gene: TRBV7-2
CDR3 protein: CASSLNGRWASGGADTQYF
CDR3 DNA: TGTGCCAGCAGCTTAAATGGGAGATGGGCCAGCGGGGGGGCGGATACGCAGTATTTT

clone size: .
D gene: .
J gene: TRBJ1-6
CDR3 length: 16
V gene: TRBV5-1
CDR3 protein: CASSLGTAAGVSPLHF
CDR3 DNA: TGCGCCAGCAGCTTGGGAACCGCCGCCGGGGTTTCACCCCTCCACTTT

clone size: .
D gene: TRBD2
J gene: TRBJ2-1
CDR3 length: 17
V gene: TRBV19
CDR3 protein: CASTAPSGLSSYNEQFF
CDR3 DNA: TGTGCCAGTACCGCGCCTAGCGGCCTCAGCTCCTACAATGAGCAGTTCTTC

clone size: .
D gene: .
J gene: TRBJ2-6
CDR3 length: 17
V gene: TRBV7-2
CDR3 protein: CASSLAGRRSGANVLTF
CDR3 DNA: TGTGCCAGCAGCTTGGCGGGACGCCGCTCTGGGGCCAACGTCCTGACTTTC

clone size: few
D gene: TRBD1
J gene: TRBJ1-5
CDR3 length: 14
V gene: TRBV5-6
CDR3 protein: CASSAQGASQPQHF
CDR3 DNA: TGTGCCAGCAGCGCTCAGGGGGCGAGTCAGCCCCAGCATTTT

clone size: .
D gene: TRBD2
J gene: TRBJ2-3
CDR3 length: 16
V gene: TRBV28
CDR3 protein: CASSIPSGGAKDTQYF
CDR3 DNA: TGTGCCAGCTCTATCCCTAGCGGGGGGGCAAAAGATACGCAGTATTTT

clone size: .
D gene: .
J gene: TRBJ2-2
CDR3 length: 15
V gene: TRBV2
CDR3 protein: CASSTPTGYAGELFF
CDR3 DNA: TGTGCCAGCAGTACGCCTACAGGGTATGCCGGGGAGCTGTTTTTT

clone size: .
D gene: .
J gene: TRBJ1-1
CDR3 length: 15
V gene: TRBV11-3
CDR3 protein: CASSGVGAKGTEAFF
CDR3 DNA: TGTGCCAGCAGCGGCGTAGGGGCGAAGGGCACTGAAGCTTTCTTT

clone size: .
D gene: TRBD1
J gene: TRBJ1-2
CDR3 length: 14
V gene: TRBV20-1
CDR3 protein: CSASRDRGLDGYTF
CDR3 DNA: TGCAGTGCTAGTAGGGACAGGGGATTAGATGGCTACACCTTC

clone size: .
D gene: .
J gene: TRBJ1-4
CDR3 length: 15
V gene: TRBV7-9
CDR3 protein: CASSPGQTLNEKLFF
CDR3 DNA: TGTGCCAGCAGCCCCGGACAGACACTAAATGAAAAACTGTTTTTT

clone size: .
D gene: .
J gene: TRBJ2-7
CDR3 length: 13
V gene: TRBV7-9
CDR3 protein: CASSLASTNEQYF
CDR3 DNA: TGTGCCAGCAGCTTAGCTAGTACCAACGAGCAGTACTTC

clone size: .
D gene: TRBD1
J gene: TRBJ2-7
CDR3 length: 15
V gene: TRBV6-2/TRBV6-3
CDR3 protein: CASSYTGTGTYEQYF
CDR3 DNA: TGTGCCAGCAGTTATACCGGGACAGGGACCTACGAGCAGTACTTC